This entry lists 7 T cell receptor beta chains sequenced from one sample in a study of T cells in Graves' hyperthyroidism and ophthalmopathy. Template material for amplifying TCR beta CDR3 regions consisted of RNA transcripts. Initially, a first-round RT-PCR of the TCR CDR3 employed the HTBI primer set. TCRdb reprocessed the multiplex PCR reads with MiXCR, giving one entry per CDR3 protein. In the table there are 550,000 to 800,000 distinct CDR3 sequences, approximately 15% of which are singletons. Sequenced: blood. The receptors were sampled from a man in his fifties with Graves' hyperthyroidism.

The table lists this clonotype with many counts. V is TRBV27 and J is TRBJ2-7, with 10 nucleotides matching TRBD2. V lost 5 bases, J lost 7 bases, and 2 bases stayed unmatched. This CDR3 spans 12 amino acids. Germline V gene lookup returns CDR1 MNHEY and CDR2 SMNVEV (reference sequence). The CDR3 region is CASSIAGGEQYF. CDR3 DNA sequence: TGTGCCAGCAGTATAGCGGGAGGTGAGCAGTACTTC.

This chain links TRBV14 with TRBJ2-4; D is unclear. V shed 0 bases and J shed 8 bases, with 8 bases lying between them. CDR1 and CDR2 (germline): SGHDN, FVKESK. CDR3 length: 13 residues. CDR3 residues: CASSQEFTHIQYF. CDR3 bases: TGTGCCAGCAGCCAAGAGTTCACGCACATTCAGTACTTC.

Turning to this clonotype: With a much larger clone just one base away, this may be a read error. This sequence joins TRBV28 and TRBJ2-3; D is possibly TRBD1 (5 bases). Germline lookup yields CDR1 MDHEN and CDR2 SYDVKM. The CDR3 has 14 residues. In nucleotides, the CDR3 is TGTACCAGCAGTTTAAGTCAGGGTGCAGATACGCAGTATTTT. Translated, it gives CTSSLSQGADTQYF.

The CDR3 DNA is TGCAGCGTTGAAGGTAGGGCGGGAGGACCCCTTGATGAGCAGTTCTTC. This encodes CSVEGRAGGPLDEQFF. This chain uses TRBV29-1 with TRBJ2-1; 8 nucleotides line up with TRBD2. The CDR3 sequence is 16 residues long. In germline, CDR1 is SQVTM, CDR2 ANQGSEA. The V and J ends lost 1 base and 8 bases, in that order; junction bases with no gene match: 13.

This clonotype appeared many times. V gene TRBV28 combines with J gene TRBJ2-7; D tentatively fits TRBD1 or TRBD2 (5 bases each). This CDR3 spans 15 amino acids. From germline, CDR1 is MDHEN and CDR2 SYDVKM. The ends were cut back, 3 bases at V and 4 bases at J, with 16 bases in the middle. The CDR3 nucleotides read TGTGCCAGCAGTTTTACCACGGGGCTCGGGTACGAGCAGTACTTC. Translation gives CASSFTTGLGYEQYF.

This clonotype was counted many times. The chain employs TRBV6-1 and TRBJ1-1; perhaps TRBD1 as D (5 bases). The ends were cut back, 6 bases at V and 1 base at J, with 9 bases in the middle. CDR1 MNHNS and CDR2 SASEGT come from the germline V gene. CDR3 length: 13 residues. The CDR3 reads CASSSDKNTEAFF. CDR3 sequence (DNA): TGTGCCAGCAGCTCGGACAAGAACACTGAAGCTTTCTTT.

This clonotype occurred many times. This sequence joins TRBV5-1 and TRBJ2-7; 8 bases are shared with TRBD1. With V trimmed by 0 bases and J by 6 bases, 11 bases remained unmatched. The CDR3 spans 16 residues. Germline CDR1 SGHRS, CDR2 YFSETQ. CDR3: CASSLARERQGIEQYF. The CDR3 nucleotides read TGCGCCAGCAGCTTGGCGAGAGAGAGACAGGGGATCGAGCAGTACTTC.